The following is a T cell receptor (beta chain) sequence with its context. Its recognized antigen is unknown. Base quality data are lacking; no much larger clone is found one base away. V is pruned by 5 bases and J by 8 bases, leaving 8 bases of the junction without a gene match. In the germline V gene (reference sequence), CDR1 corresponds to LNHDA and CDR2 to SQIVND. The CDR3 runs 15 residues from the cysteine to the phenylalanine. Just CDR3 DNA is preserved here, 45 bases in frame from base 1. Donors were healthy HIV-negative adults with no recently reported acute infections or vaccinations. Only Caucasian adults living in Nashville, Tennessee, USA were represented among the donors. Magnetic negative selection was used to enrich CD4+ T cells, after which naive cells were positively selected on CD45RA and the negative fraction became the memory subset. After blood collection by leukapheresis, PBMCs were isolated using Ficoll-Histopaque density gradient centrifugation and then cryopreserved in the vapor phase of liquid nitrogen. Analytical flow cytometry was used to check the purity and quantity of every magnetically sorted T cell population. Genomic DNA was isolated from each sorted fraction and quantified by UV absorbance on a Nanodrop 2000c.

Using the deep immunoSEQ assay, TCR CDR3 regions were amplified from genomic DNA by multiplex PCR. Extracted genomic DNA from each cell subset was spread evenly across all wells of several immunoSEQ 96-well plates, with each plate serving as a replicate. Each replicate PCR for sorted subsets received around 0.2 ug genomic DNA, equal to around 32,000 T cell genomes. Purified libraries were measured with a Qubit 3.0 fluorometer, size-checked on a Bioanalyzer 2100, and measured again with the KAPA Library Quantification kit. Each immunoSEQ 96-well plate was sequenced on its own single-read 150-cycle Illumina NextSeq 550 flow cell. In the paper's pipeline: Because only junctional sequences without quality scores were contained in the immunoSEQ output, filtering matching that applied to full-length reads could not be performed. To assign V/J genes and CDR3, sequences were annotated against IMGT germline references using PyIR, a Python wrapper for IgBLAST v1.9. Reads were filtered out if the reads had weak V/J assignments (E-value above 1e-6), no CDR3, stop codons, out-of-frame junctions, or ambiguous translated residues. A V3J clonotype was defined by an identical inferred V gene, J gene, and CDR3 amino acid sequence. To compute the percentage overlap between repertoires, the number of shared unique clonotypes was divided by the size of the smaller repertoire. Richness of each repertoire was evaluated using RTK rarefaction, the Chao1 estimator, and Recon v2.1 estimates of unobserved clonotypes. Generation probabilities were computed with OLGA for all TCRbeta clonotypes obtained by the gDNA method from a few donors. Drawn from immuneACCESS, this table holds only the in-frame rearrangements with V and J called that TCRdb kept. Clones are partly lost; checked studies trace under half to an unresolved V gene and leave the rest unexplained. V and J calls and clone size come straight from that table; D and trimming were deduced from the DNA. In this sample the table shows about 1 million clones, about 74% of which occur a single time. The ten largest clones add up to over 1.3% of the sample.

These data originate in a study of shared clonotypes between healthy human individuals (dated by TCRdb to about 2020). In terms of the full investigation: Three men and a couple of women, aged 18 to 49 years, made up the cohort. Leukapheresis yielded between about 0.94 and 8.9 billion PBMCs per donor. To increase sequencing depth and limit assay-specific biases, different laboratories used diverse techniques to prepare libraries and sequence TCR repertoires. To estimate repertoire size and how much clonotypes are shared between individuals, the study performed deep sequencing of blood TCR repertoires from roughly five healthy adults. Per donor, three plates each were used for CD4 naive and CD4 memory, two for CD8 naive, and one for CD8 memory. What the study reported, not specific to this receptor: Incomplete sequencing was indicated by rarefaction of sorted-subset datasets, despite the large sequencing depth. Pairwise subsampling indicated that sequencing depth was expected to affect the degree of clonotype sharing among donors. Sampling was limited to blood, and TCR repertoires in tissue likely differ from TCR repertoires in blood. Naive subsets generally had larger estimated clonotype richness than memory subsets did. Because the study included only a small number of donors, the genetic and exposure-history diversity represented was limited. Higher generation probabilities were observed for clonotypes shared by all four sorted-subset donors than for non-shared clonotypes. When a handful of donors were compared, the shared fraction of clonotypes was approximately 5% for naive CD4, approximately 3.3% for naive CD8, 2% to 2.5% for memory CD4, and less than 0.5% for memory CD8.

The receptor was isolated from a man between 18 and 29 years old in good health. The sequenced material came from memory CD4+ T cells sorted from blood. Per the publication, the cell subset or site label means: CD45RA-negative fraction. The rearranged segments are TRBV19 and TRBJ1-6, with 8 junctional bases fitting TRBD1. The CDR3 amino acid sequence is: CASSSWTGSDSPLHF. The nucleotides are TGTGCCAGTAGTTCCTGGACAGGGAGCGATTCACCCCTCCACTTT.